This TCR beta chain was documented in a study of identical twins. The CDR3 loop spans 14 amino acids. J lost 7 bases, V lost 1 base, and 3 bases had no gene match. The germline CDR1 and CDR2 sequences are MNHEY and SVGAGI. Study-level results: High-abundance cord blood beta clonotypes had fewer insertions; memory repertoires showed none.

Ten or more counts support this clonotype. Its cognate antigen is unknown. cDNA carried unique molecular identifiers, and a universal primer site was added by template switching. Each CDR3 protein is one row after TCRdb ran MiXCR on the 5' RACE reads. This sample carries roughly 720,000 distinct CDR3 sequences, around a sixth of them seen once, and the ten largest clones take around 13%. These same records also appear under a second study, on T cells expressing NK-cell markers. From that study: All TCR beta repertoires analysed originated from sorted CD3+CD56+NKG2C+, CD3+CD56+NKG2C- and CD3+CD56-NKG2C+ T cells. Several of the donors also had these clonotypes leading their CD3+CD56-NKG2C+ fraction.

The clonotype originates from a woman aged 18 to 35 in good health. The rearrangement uses TRBV6-5 and TRBJ2-2, with 7 bases identical to TRBD2. The source material was PBMCs. CDR3 in amino acids: CASSYFGEGGELFF. The CDR3 region has the DNA TGTGCCAGCAGTTACTTTGGGGAGGGCGGGGAGCTGTTTTTT.